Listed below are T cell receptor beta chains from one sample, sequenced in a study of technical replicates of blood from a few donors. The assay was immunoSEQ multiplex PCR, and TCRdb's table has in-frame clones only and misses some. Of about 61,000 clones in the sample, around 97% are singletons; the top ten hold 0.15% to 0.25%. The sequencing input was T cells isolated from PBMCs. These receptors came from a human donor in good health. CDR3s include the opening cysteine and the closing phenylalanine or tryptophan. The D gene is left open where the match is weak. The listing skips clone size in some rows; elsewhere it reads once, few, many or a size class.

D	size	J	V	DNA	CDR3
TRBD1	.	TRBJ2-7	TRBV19	TGTGCCAGTAGTACGGGACCAGGGGGCTACGAGCAGTACTTC	CASSTGPGGYEQYF
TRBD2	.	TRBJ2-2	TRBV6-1	TGTGCCAGCAGAGTAGCGGGGTCCGGGGAGCTGTTTTTT	CASRVAGSGELFF
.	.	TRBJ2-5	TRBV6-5	TGTGCCAGCAGCCCAGGGTCAGAGACCCAGTACTTC	CASSPGSETQYF
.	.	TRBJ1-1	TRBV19	TGTGCCAGTACGACAGGCCCGACGAACACTGAAGCTTTCTTT	CASTTGPTNTEAFF
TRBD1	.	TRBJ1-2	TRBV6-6	TGTGCCAGCAGCGGACAGGTTGGCTACACCTTC	CASSGQVGYTF
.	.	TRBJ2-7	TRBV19	TGTGCCAGTATAGGTGGGGAGTCCTACGAGCAGTACTTC	CASIGGESYEQYF
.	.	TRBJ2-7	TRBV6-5	TGTGCCAGCAGTTACTCGATTGGGGGCGCCGAGCAGTACTTC	CASSYSIGGAEQYF
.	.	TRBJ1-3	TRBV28	TGTGCCAGCAGAGACTCGGCAAGCTCTGGAAACACCATATATTTT	CASRDSASSGNTIYF
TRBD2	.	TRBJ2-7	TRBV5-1	TGCGCCAGCAGCTTGAGCGGGGGGTCCTACGAGCAGTACTTC	CASSLSGGSYEQYF
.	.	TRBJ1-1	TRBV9	TGTGCCAGCAGCGTAGTCGGGGGGAACACTGAAGCTTTCTTT	CASSVVGGNTEAFF
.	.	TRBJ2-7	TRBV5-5	TGTGCCAGCAGCTTCCAGGACCTCACTAGTGAGCAGTACTTC	CASSFQDLTSEQYF
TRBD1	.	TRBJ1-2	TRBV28	TGTGCCAGCGGGGACAGGATAACGGGAGGTAGCTATGGCTACACCTTC	CASGDRITGGSYGYTF
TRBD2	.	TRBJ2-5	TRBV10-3	TGTGCCATCAGTCAGGGCGGGAGCCCGGGAGAGACCCAGTACTTC	CAISQGGSPGETQYF
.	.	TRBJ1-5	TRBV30	TGTGCCTGGAGTGTAAGGCAGGGAAGCAATCAGCCCCAGCATTTT	CAWSVRQGSNQPQHF
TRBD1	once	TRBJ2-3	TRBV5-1	TGCGCCAGCAGCCCCGACAGGGGAGGAGGCAATACGCAGTATTTT	CASSPDRGGGNTQYF
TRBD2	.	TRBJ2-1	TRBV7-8	TGTGCCAGCCGACCCATAGCGGGAGGACCCTCCTACAATGAGCAGTTCTTC	CASRPIAGGPSYNEQFF
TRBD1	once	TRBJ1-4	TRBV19	TGTGCCAGTAGTATTGGGACAGGCCTAAATGAAAAACTGTTTTTT	CASSIGTGLNEKLFF
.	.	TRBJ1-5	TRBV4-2	TGTGCCAGCAGCCAAGCGAGGGATAACAGGGATTTCGGTCAGCCCCAGCATTTT	CASSQARDNRDFGQPQHF
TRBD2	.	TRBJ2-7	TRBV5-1	TGCGCCAGCAGCTTGGGGCTAGCGGGAGGGCCTGGGGAGCAGTACTTC	CASSLGLAGGPGEQYF
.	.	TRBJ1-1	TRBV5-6	TGTGCCAGCAGCTTGTACTTTCTTGCGGGGGCGAACACTGAAGCTTTCTTT	CASSLYFLAGANTEAFF
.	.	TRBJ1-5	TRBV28	TGTGCCAGCAGAAAACCAGGGGCTCAGCCCCAGCATTTT	CASRKPGAQPQHF
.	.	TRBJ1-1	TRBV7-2	TGTGCCAGCAGCTTAGAACGGAGGGGACACACTGAAGCTTTCTTT	CASSLERRGHTEAFF